This T cell receptor (beta chain) is drawn from a study of blood T cell repertoires in COVID-19. V was pared by 3 bases and J by 11 bases, with 11 bases between. CDR3 length equals 11 residues. Germline CDR1 SGHRS, CDR2 YFSETQ. Two negative PCRs, clearance, or symptom resolution characterized the recovered Cohort 3 donors. TCRdb's copy holds only in-frame clones and misses some; the assay was immunoSEQ multiplex PCR. The table lists over 110,000 clones, about 87% of them singletons, with around 10% in the top ten. The chain is built from TRBV5-1 and TRBJ1-1; the D is unclear. This TCR was recovered from a man in his 60s who had recovered from COVID-19. Sequencing used PBMCs or T cells enriched from blood (not recorded which). CDR3 sequence reads: CASSSSSRAFF. The CDR3 coding sequence is TGCGCCAGCAGCTCCTCTTCCCGGGCTTTCTTT.